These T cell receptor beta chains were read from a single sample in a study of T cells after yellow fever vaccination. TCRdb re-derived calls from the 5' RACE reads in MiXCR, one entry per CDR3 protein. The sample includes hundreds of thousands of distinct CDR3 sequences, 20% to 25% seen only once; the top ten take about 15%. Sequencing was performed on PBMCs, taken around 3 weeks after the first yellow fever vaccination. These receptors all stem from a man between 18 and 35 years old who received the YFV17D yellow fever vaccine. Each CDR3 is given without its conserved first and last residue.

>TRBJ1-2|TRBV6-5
ASSYRRDRAFYGYT
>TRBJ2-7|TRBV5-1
ASTRSRGHEQY
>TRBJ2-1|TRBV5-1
ASRRRGGPSGEQF
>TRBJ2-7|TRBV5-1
ASSLAEQGFNEQY
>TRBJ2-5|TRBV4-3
ASSLRSGGGETQY
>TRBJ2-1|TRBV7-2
ASSRLGGEQF
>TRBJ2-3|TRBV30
AWSVGGAYTQY
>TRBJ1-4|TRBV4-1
ASSQETRANEKLF
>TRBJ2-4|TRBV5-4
ASSSPTVAKNIQY
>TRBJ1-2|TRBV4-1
ASSQGGSFNYGYT
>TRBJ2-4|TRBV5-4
ASSLGESGGNIQY
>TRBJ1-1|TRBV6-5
ASSYSLDSSFEAF
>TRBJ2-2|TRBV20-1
SARLAGGPYSNTGELF
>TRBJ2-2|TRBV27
ASSFGAATGELF
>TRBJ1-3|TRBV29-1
SATDGGSGNTIY
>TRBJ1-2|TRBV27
ASSLDRRGDYGYT
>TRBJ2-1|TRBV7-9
ASSRPGQGTNEQF
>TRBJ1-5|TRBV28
ASSSGTVGDQQPQH
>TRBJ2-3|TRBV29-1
SVDLAGVSTDTQY
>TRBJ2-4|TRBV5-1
ASRHEAGPLAKNIQY
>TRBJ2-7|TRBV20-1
SATTENFSYEQY
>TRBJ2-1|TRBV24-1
ATSDTSGGWDEQF
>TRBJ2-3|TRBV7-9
ASSLEGGTDTQY
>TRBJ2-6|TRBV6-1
ASSAGPSANVLT
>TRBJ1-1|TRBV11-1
ASSLADNVNTEAF
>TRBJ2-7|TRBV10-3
AISDTMISYEQY
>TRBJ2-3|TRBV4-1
ASSQRVLTGASTDTQY
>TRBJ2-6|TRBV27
ASRLAGAFSGANVLT
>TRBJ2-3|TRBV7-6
ASSLQSSTDTQY
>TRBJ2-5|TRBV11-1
ASSLGGTPKETQY
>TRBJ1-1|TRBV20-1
SASRGDKWGSNTEAF
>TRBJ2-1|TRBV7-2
ASSLGGGFVEQF
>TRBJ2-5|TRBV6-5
ASSYSTVPGGHRQETQY
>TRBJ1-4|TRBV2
ASSDADRDEKLF
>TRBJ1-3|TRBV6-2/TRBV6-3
ASRPLRQVLRISGNTIY
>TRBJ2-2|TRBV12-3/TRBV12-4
ASSPDIFTGELF
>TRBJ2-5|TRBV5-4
ASSLAYSQETQY
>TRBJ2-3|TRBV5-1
ASSPWGASTDTQY
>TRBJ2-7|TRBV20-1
SARDPRNYNEQY
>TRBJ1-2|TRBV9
ASSSYPGADLNYGYT
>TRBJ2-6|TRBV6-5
ASSYNLGGTSGANVLT
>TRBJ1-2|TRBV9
ASRLGQNDYYGYT
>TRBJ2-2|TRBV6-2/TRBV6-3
ASSYMLGYTGELF